The 25 T cell receptor beta chains reported below all come from one sample, sequenced in a study of shared clonotypes between healthy human individuals. Libraries were prepared by immunoSEQ multiplex PCR; TCRdb keeps only in-frame clonotypes and omits some of them. This sample carries a few million clones, 90% to 95% of them seen once, and the ten largest clones take roughly 0.15%. The sequencing sample was made of naive CD4+ T cells sorted from blood. As for subset: CD45RA+ positively selected. Source of these receptors: a man aged 18 to 29 in good health.

The chain joins TRBV5-4 to TRBJ2-3; D is perhaps TRBD1 or TRBD2 (5 bases each). V gave up 9 bases and J gave up 1 base, with 18 bases separating them. The CDR3 covers 15 residues. Germline CDR1 SGHNT, CDR2 YYREEE (reference sequence). CDR3 nucleotide sequence: TGTGCCATTAGGCGCCAGGGAGCAGGCACAGATACGCAGTATTTT. Protein sequence: CAIRRQGAGTDTQYF.

The V gene is TRBV5-1, the J gene TRBJ1-4; D is undetermined. Trimming removed 4 bases from V and 0 bases from J, with 10 bases in between. The CDR3 contains 15 residues. Germline V gene sequence: CDR1 SGHRS, CDR2 YFSETQ. CDR3 region: CASSPGRPTNEKLFF. CDR3 bases: TGCGCCAGCAGCCCCGGACGGCCAACTAATGAAAAACTGTTTTTT.

The gene calls are TRBV11-2 and TRBJ2-5, with 9 positions matching TRBD1. J gave up 4 bases and V 7 bases, and 13 bases lay outside the gene matches. Germline V CDR1 and CDR2: SGHAT, FQNNGV. The CDR3 sequence is 16 residues long. CDR3 nucleotide sequence: TGTGCCAGCAACCCTGGGACAGGGTCCAGCGCAGAGACCCAGTACTTC. Amino acid sequence: CASNPGTGSSAETQYF. Full variable domain (outside the CDR3, taken from reference TRBV11-2 and TRBJ2-5): EAGVAQSPRYKIIEKRQSVAFWCNPISGHATLYWYQQILGQGPKLLIQFQNNGVVDDSQLPKDRFSAERLKGVDSTLKIQPAKLEDSAVYLCASNPGTGSSAETQYFGPGTRLLVL.

V gene TRBV29-1 combines with J gene TRBJ2-1; 13 bases align to TRBD2. The germline CDR1 and CDR2 sequences are SQVTM and ANQGSEA. CDR3 size: 17 residues. The V and J ends lost 7 bases and 3 bases, in that order; junction bases with no gene match: 12. The CDR3: CSGAGLAGIFYYNEQFF. CDR3 DNA sequence: TGCAGCGGCGCGGGACTAGCGGGAATATTCTACTACAATGAGCAGTTCTTC.

In this sample, this clone turned up once. The rearrangement joins TRBV5-1 to TRBJ1-2; 7 nucleotides align to TRBD1. The CDR3 is 14 amino acids. Germline CDR1 SGHRS, CDR2 YFSETQ. J lost 5 bases, V lost 7 bases, and 11 bases had no gene match. Written as DNA, the CDR3 is TGCGCCAGCGGGGAACAGGGGTCGGGTTATGGCTACACCTTC. It translates to CASGEQGSGYGYTF.

The chain is built from TRBV19 and TRBJ2-7; D is uncertain. V was clipped by 3 bases and J by 0 bases, with 6 bases between them. This CDR3 comprises 13 residues. The germline V gene has CDR1 LNHDA and CDR2 SQIVND (reference sequence). CDR3 residues: CASSIYNSYEQYF. The CDR3 coding sequence is TGTGCCAGTAGTATCTACAACTCCTACGAGCAGTACTTC.

The rearrangement links TRBV11-2 to TRBJ2-7; D is unclear. Germline V gene sequence: CDR1 SGHAT, CDR2 FQNNGV. V was pared by 7 bases and J by 6 bases, with 16 bases between. CDR3 length: 13 residues. The CDR3 loop reads CASTLTNQGEQYF. In nucleotides, the CDR3 is TGTGCCAGCACCCTGACGAACCAAGGCGAGCAGTACTTC.

V is TRBV28 and J is TRBJ2-7; D call uncertain. Between the trimmed V and J ends, which lost 2 bases and 2 bases, there was a span of 10 bases. The germline V gene encodes CDR1 MDHEN and CDR2 SYDVKM. CDR3 size: 14 residues. This CDR3 reads CASSLGPVTYEQYF. In nucleotides, the CDR3 is TGTGCCAGCAGTTTAGGGCCGGTTACCTACGAGCAGTACTTC.

Only one count was recorded for this clone. V usage is TRBV10-3 and J usage is TRBJ1-2; D gene uncertain. The CDR3 is 14 residues long. Germline CDR1 is ENHRY and CDR2 is SYGVKD. Trimming shortened V by 6 bases and J by 3 bases, and 14 bases separated the two germline ends. CDR3 sequence: CAIRVADGYYGYTF. The CDR3 region has the DNA TGTGCCATCAGGGTCGCGGACGGATACTATGGCTACACCTTC.

This sequence joins TRBV2 and TRBJ1-5; D is ambiguous. Between the trimmed V and J ends, which lost 5 bases and 1 base, there was a span of 12 bases. This CDR3 comprises 15 residues. Germline V gives CDR1 SNHLY, CDR2 FYNNEI. CDR3 DNA sequence: TGTGCCAGCAGTCTCGACGGATTGAGCAATCAGCCCCAGCATTTT. Its translation: CASSLDGLSNQPQHF. The complete variable domain, with remaining parts taken from reference TRBV2 and TRBJ1-5, reads EPEVTQTPSHQVTQMGQEVILRCVPISNHLYFYWYRQILGQKVEFLVSFYNNEISEKSEIFDDQFSVERPDGSNFTLKIRSTKLEDSAMYFCASSLDGLSNQPQHFGDGTRLSIL.

The chain combines TRBV30 with TRBJ2-6; 7 bases map to TRBD1. The CDR3 sequence is 15 residues long. Unmatched junction bases numbered 7, after V lost 0 bases and J lost 8 bases. Germline CDR1 reads GTSNPN; CDR2 reads SVGIG (reference sequence). The CDR3 DNA follows: TGTGCCTGGAGTGTTCAAGGGGGCTGGACCAACGTCCTGACTTTC. As protein: CAWSVQGGWTNVLTF.

The rearrangement links TRBV29-1 to TRBJ2-7, with D possibly matching TRBD1 (5 bases). Trimming took off 6 bases at V and 1 base at J, with 16 bases between the two ends. The length of the CDR3 is 14 residues. Looked up from germline, CDR1 is SQVTM and CDR2 is ANQGSEA. CDR3 in DNA: TGCAGCGTCATCGCAGGGATTCAATCCTACGAGCAGTACTTC. Translated: CSVIAGIQSYEQYF.

This sequence joins TRBV29-1 and TRBJ1-1; D possibly corresponds to TRBD1 (5 bases). The germline CDR1 and CDR2 sequences are SQVTM and ANQGSEA. V was pared by 1 base and J by 3 bases, with 12 bases between. The CDR3 is 14 residues long. CDR3 DNA sequence: TGCAGCGTTGAAGTTGCAGGGCGGTACACTGAAGCTTTCTTT. Residues: CSVEVAGRYTEAFF.

The J gene is TRBJ1-1, the V gene TRBV2, with a tentative D call TRBD1 (6 bases). This CDR3 has 15 residues. The V end was cut by 4 bases, the J end by 5 bases, with 17 bases between. Germline lookup yields CDR1 SNHLY and CDR2 FYNNEI. The DNA of the CDR3 is TGTGCCAGCAGTGGAACAACAGGGAAAGGGACTGAAGCTTTCTTT. Its protein is CASSGTTGKGTEAFF. The whole variable domain, filled in from reference TRBV2 and TRBJ1-1, reads EPEVTQTPSHQVTQMGQEVILRCVPISNHLYFYWYRQILGQKVEFLVSFYNNEISEKSEIFDDQFSVERPDGSNFTLKIRSTKLEDSAMYFCASSGTTGKGTEAFFGQGTRLTVV.

The J gene is TRBJ2-2, the V gene TRBV27; D unresolved. Germline V gives CDR1 MNHEY, CDR2 SMNVEV (reference sequence). The CDR3 loop spans 15 amino acids. Deletions cut 2 bases from V and 6 bases from J, with 13 bases between. This CDR3 reads CASSLGIGRPGELFF. In nucleotides, the CDR3 is TGTGCCAGCAGTTTAGGGATTGGACGGCCCGGGGAGCTGTTTTTT.

This chain uses TRBV19 with TRBJ2-2, with 12 bases lining up with TRBD2. Trimming cost V 7 bases and J 1 base; bases outside gene matches: 7. CDR1 LNHDA and CDR2 SQIVND come from the germline V gene (reference sequence). CDR3 length: 17 residues. The CDR3 sequence is CASKRLAGAMNTGELFF. In nucleotides, the CDR3 is TGTGCCAGTAAGCGACTAGCGGGGGCGATGAACACCGGGGAGCTGTTTTTT.

Remarks on this clone: The junction and the germline gene differ at one end; a read error may be behind it. CDR3 DNA: TGTGCCAGCAGCTTGGCCCTTGTGACAGGCTATGGCTACATCTTC. Translating gives CASSLALVTGYGYIF. This chain connects TRBV5-6 to TRBJ1-2; a possible D gene is TRBD1 (6 bases). This CDR3 region has 15 residues. Germline V gene lookup returns CDR1 SGHDT and CDR2 YYEEEE.

The genes are TRBV14 and TRBJ1-2, with unresolved D. The germline V gene encodes CDR1 SGHDN and CDR2 FVKESK. CDR3 size: 14 residues. V dropped 5 bases and J dropped 2 bases, with 12 bases sitting between them. CDR3 loop: CASSTHRGNYGYTF. DNA for the CDR3: TGTGCCAGCAGCACCCATCGGGGAAACTATGGCTACACCTTC.

This chain joins TRBV30 and TRBJ2-4, with 9 bases matching TRBD2. Germline V gene lookup returns CDR1 GTSNPN and CDR2 SVGIG (reference sequence). Losses at the gene ends were 3 bases for V and 1 base for J; bases not matched to a gene: 13. The CDR3 spans 18 residues. The chain's CDR3 is CAWRTYSGGPGAKNIQYF. CDR3 nucleotide sequence: TGTGCCTGGAGGACGTACAGCGGGGGGCCAGGGGCCAAAAACATTCAGTACTTC.

V usage is TRBV2 and J usage is TRBJ1-5; D gene ambiguous. The CDR3 totals 14 residues. With 8 bases removed from V and 3 bases from J, the gap between germline ends came to 14 bases. Germline lookup yields CDR1 SNHLY and CDR2 FYNNEI. As DNA, the CDR3 is TGTGCCAGCCAAATTGGCAGTCTCAATCAGCCCCAGCATTTT. The encoded protein is CASQIGSLNQPQHF. Based on the CDR3 plus reference TRBV2 and TRBJ1-5, the full variable domain is EPEVTQTPSHQVTQMGQEVILRCVPISNHLYFYWYRQILGQKVEFLVSFYNNEISEKSEIFDDQFSVERPDGSNFTLKIRSTKLEDSAMYFCASQIGSLNQPQHFGDGTRLSIL.

The chain combines TRBV5-1 with TRBJ1-2; D perhaps matches TRBD1 (6 bases). The V gene's germline CDR1 is SGHRS and CDR2 YFSETQ. Trimming took off 0 bases at V and 0 bases at J, with 12 bases between the two ends. CDR3 size: 16 residues. This CDR3 is CASSLGSTGSNYGYTF. The DNA of the CDR3 is TGCGCCAGCAGCTTGGGTTCCACAGGGTCTAACTATGGCTACACCTTC.

The chain couples TRBV7-8 to TRBJ2-2; the D is unclear. CDR3 length equals 18 residues. Deletions cut 0 bases from V and 1 base from J, with 15 bases between. Germline V gene lookup returns CDR1 SGHVS and CDR2 FQNEAQ. The CDR3 DNA reads TGTGCCAGCAGCTTAGCCCAAGCGCCGACGGTGAACACCGGGGAGCTGTTTTTT. Translation: CASSLAQAPTVNTGELFF.

A note on this clone: The sample holds other DNA sequences that translate to the same CDR3. The chain couples TRBV5-1 to TRBJ1-4; D remains unclear. The CDR3 covers 15 residues. Trimming pared 0 bases from V and 0 bases from J, leaving 6 bases between. Germline values: CDR1 SGHRS, CDR2 YFSETQ. In DNA form, the CDR3 reads TGCGCCAGCAGCTTGGGACGTTCAACTAATGAAAAACTGTTTTTT. This sequence encodes CASSLGRSTNEKLFF.

The genes are TRBV30 and TRBJ2-1, with D perhaps matching TRBD1 or TRBD2 (6 bases each). The length of the CDR3 is 13 residues. Deletions cut 8 bases from V and 0 bases from J, with 11 bases between. CDR1 and CDR2 (germline): GTSNPN, SVGIG (reference sequence). Written as DNA, the CDR3 is TGTGCCCGGGGGCAGAGCTCCTACAATGAGCAGTTCTTC. Translating gives CARGQSSYNEQFF.

This chain joins TRBV6-1 and TRBJ2-5; the D is unclear. With the DNA end fitting TRBJ2-7 better, the J assignment may be wrong. This CDR3 spans 13 amino acids. CDR1 is MNHNS and CDR2 is SASEGT in the germline V gene. The CDR3 loop is CASSSGIYYEQYF. The CDR3 DNA follows: TGTGCCAGCAGTTCCGGAATATACTACGAGCAGTACTTC.